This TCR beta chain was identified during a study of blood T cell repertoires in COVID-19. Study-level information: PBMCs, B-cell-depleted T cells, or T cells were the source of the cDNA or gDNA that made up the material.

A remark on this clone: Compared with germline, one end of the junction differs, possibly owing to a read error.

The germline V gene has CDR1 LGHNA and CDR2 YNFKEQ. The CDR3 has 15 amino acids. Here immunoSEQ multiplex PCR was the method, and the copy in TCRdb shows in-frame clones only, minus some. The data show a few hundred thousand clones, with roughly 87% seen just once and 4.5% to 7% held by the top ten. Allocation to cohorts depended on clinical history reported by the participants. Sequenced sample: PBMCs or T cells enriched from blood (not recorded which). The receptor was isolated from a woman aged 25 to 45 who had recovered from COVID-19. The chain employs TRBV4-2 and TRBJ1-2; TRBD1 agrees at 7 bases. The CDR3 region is CASTQETTGAGGYTF. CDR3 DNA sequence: TGTGCCAGCACCCAAGAGACTACAGGGGCGGGGGGCTACACCTTC.